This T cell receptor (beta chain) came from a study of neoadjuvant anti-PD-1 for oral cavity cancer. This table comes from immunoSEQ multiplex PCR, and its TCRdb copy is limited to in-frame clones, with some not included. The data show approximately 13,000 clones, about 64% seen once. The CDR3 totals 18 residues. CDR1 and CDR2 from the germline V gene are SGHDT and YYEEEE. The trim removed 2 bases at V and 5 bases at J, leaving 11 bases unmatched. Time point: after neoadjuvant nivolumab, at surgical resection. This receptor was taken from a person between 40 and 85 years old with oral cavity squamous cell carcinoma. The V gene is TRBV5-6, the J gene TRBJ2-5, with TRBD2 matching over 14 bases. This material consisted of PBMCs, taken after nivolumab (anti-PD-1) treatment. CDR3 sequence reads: CASSFSPGLAGAWETQYF. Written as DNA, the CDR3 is TGTGCCAGCAGCTTCTCCCCGGGACTAGCGGGAGCGTGGGAGACCCAGTACTTC.